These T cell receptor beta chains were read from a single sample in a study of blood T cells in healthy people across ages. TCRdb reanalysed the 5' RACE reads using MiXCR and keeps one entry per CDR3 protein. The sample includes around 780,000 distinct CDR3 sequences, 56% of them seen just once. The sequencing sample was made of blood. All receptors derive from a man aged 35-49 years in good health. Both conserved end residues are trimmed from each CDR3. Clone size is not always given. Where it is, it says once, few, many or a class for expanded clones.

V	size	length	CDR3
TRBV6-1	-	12	ASSEARGVNEQF
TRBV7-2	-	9	ASSLQLEQY
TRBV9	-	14	ASSPGPGLPTDTQY
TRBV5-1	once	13	ASSLAAGGRGTQY
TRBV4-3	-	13	ASSQRAGYAGTQY
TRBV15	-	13	ATSRSRVEGQPQH
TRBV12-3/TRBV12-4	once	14	ASSRRTGYGSDTQY
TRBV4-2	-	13	ASSPLRDAKNEQF
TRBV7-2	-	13	ASSPWTSGSNEQF
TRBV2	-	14	ASSLGQGRRNQPQH
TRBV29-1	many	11	SGWDRGFHEQY
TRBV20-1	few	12	SAREGSNSREQY
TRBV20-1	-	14	SVESGGLAGGNEQF
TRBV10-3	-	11	AISEGPTGELF
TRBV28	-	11	AGQAGPHQPQH
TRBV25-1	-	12	ASAHAGALYEQY
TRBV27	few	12	ASKTGTGSYEQY
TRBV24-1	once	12	ATETSATGNEQF
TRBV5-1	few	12	ASRGDRLNTEAF
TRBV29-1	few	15	SVGWILGGGEGNEQF
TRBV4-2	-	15	ASSQDRLRESTGELF
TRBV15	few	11	ATRDDSQETQY
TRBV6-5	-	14	ASRPGQGISTNGYT
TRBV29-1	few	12	SVVGQESGEKLF
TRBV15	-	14	ATSRVGGAVHNEQF
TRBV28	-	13	ASSPRDSQFYGYT
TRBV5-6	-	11	ASSSVGGGEAF
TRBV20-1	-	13	SAGRSSAGEYEQY
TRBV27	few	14	ASSLSIVREVETQY
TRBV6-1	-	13	ASTLQGRFEETQY
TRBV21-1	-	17	ASSKEAPKTGGAGETQY
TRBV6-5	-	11	ATLNAGTYEQY
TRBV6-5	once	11	ASSSSGPYEQY
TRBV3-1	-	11	ASSQTGIGEQY
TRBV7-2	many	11	ASSFRNGADEY
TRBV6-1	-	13	ASSGIGGQKYGYT
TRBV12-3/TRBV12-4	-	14	ASSLDGTGGKWPQH
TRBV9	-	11	ASSGMVDTEAF
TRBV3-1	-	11	ASSPGVRYGYT
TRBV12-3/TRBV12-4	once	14	ASAKTGSLAKNIQY